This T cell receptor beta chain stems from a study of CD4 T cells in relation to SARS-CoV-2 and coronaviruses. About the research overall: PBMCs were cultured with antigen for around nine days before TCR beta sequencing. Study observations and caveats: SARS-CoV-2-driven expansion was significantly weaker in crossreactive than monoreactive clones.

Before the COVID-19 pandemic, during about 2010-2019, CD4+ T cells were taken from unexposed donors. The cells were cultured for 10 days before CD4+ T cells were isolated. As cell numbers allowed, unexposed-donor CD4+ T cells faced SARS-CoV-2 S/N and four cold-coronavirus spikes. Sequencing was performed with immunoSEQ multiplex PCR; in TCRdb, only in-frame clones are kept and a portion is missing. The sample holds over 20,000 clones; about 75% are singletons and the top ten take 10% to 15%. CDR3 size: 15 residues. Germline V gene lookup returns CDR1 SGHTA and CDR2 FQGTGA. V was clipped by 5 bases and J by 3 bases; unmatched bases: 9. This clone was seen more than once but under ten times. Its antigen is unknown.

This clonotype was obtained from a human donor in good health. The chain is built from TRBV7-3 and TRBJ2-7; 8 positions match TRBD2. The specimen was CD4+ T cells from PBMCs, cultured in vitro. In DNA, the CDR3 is TGTGCCAGCAGCCTTAGCGGGAACGACGACTACGAGCAGTACTTC. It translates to CASSLSGNDDYEQYF.